Presented here are 8 T cell receptor beta chains from one specimen sequenced in a study of OX40 agonist ivuxolimab in advanced cancers. Assay: immunoSEQ multiplex PCR; the TCRdb copy retains only in-frame clones and omits some. The repertoire holds about 70,000 clones, with approximately 85% as singletons. The sample consisted of CD4+ or CD8+ T cells sorted from blood, taken in a trial of the OX40 agonist ivuxolimab. All receptors come from an adult with an advanced solid tumor such as melanoma, head and neck, liver or kidney cancer.

The chain recombines TRBV7-3 with TRBJ1-1; no definite D call. Trimming cost V 4 bases and J 5 bases, with 14 bases left between them. Germline CDR1 and CDR2: SGHTA and FQGTGA. The CDR3 runs to 14 residues. CDR3 region: CASSSGLSGTEAFF. Written as DNA, the CDR3 is TGTGCCAGCAGCTCCGGACTATCTGGGACTGAAGCTTTCTTT.

The chain links TRBV6-1 to TRBJ2-5, with D hard to call. The CDR3 totals 15 residues. Trimming took 0 bases from V and 0 from J, leaving 8 bases between them. Germline V lookup: CDR1 MNHNS, CDR2 SASEGT. CDR3 nucleotide sequence: TGTGCCAGCAGTGAAGCTGACATTTACCAAGAGACCCAGTACTTC. Protein product: CASSEADIYQETQYF.

The genes are TRBV27 and TRBJ1-2; 9 nucleotides line up with TRBD1. The germline V gene encodes CDR1 MNHEY and CDR2 SMNVEV (reference sequence). The V segment lost 6 bases and the J segment 8 bases; nucleotides outside the gene matches: 7. CDR3 length equals 13 residues. CDR3: CASRTGGRKGYTF. As DNA, the CDR3 is TGTGCCAGCAGAACAGGGGGCAGAAAGGGCTACACCTTC.

The rearrangement links TRBV18 to TRBJ2-2, with D perhaps TRBD1 (6 bases). This CDR3 is 17 amino acids long. V was pared by 4 bases and J by 6 bases, with 21 bases between. Germline CDR1 KGHSH, CDR2 LQKENI. The CDR3, as DNA: TGTGCCAGCTCACTAAGGTCATACAGGGAAGTTGCCGGGGAGCTGTTTTTT. Protein sequence: CASSLRSYREVAGELFF.

This chain connects TRBV7-8 to TRBJ1-2, with a tentative D call TRBD1 (6 bases). Germline CDR1 reads SGHVS; CDR2 reads FQNEAQ. V was trimmed by 5 bases and J by 10 bases, leaving 20 bases between them. The CDR3 totals 14 residues. The CDR3 spells CASSPGQIGAAYTF. The CDR3 nucleotides read TGTGCCAGCAGCCCAGGACAGATCGGGGCTGCCTACACCTTC.

The CDR3 loop is CASSQGQQGYEQFF. DNA for the CDR3: TGTGCCAGCAGCCAGGGACAACAGGGCTATGAGCAGTTCTTC. J is TRBJ2-1 and V is TRBV4-2; D possibly corresponds to TRBD1 (6 bases). V lost 3 bases and J 8 bases, leaving 14 bases between the germline ends. This CDR3 region has 14 residues. CDR1 LGHNA and CDR2 YNFKEQ come from the germline V gene.

The chain joins TRBV7-9 to TRBJ1-1; D unclear. Germline V lookup: CDR1 SEHNR, CDR2 FQNEAQ (reference sequence). CDR3 length: 14 amino acids. The germline V and J ends were trimmed by 5 bases and 0 bases, with 10 bases remaining between them. The DNA for the CDR3 is TGTGCCAGCAGCCTGTCTATTATGAACACTGAAGCTTTCTTT. Its translation is CASSLSIMNTEAFF.

The chain is built from TRBV5-8 and TRBJ2-3; D possibly corresponds to TRBD2 (5 bases). CDR3 length: 14 amino acids. Looked up from germline, CDR1 is SGHTS and CDR2 is YDEGEE. The V end lost 0 bases, the J end lost 2 bases, and 7 bases lay between the germline ends. The CDR3 DNA is TGTGCCAGCAGCTTGGGCGGGTCCACAGATACGCAGTATTTT. Translating it yields CASSLGGSTDTQYF.